The 20 T cell receptor beta chains below were found in one sample sequenced in a study of blood T cell repertoires in COVID-19. Data came from immunoSEQ multiplex PCR; TCRdb stores just in-frame clones and leaves some out. The table records hundreds of thousands of clones, roughly 80% of them present only once. Sequencing used PBMCs or T cells enriched from blood (not recorded which). Source of these receptors: a man aged 35 to 55 who had been exposed to COVID-19.

This clone was seen only once. V usage is TRBV6-5 and J usage is TRBJ1-4; the D is unclear. CDR1 MNHEY and CDR2 SVGAGI come from the germline V gene. Between the trimmed V and J ends, which lost 5 bases and 0 bases, there was a span of 10 bases. CDR3 length: 15 amino acids. CDR3 sequence (DNA): TGTGCCAGCAGTCCGTCTATTGCAACTAATGAAAAACTGTTTTTT. The encoded protein is CASSPSIATNEKLFF.

The rearrangement uses TRBV5-1 and TRBJ1-2; 7 bases agree with TRBD1. J was trimmed by 5 bases and V by 4 bases; bases with no gene match: 8. The CDR3 covers 14 residues. CDR1 SGHRS and CDR2 YFSETQ come from the germline V gene. DNA of the CDR3: TGCGCCAGCAGCGCGGGACAGAGGAATTATGGCTACACCTTC. Amino acids: CASSAGQRNYGYTF.

V gene TRBV29-1 combines with J gene TRBJ2-3; 7 bases align to TRBD2. The CDR3 runs 16 residues. V shed 4 bases, J shed 0 bases, and the junction held 10 bases outside the gene matches. CDR1 is SQVTM, CDR2 ANQGSEA, per germline. The CDR3 sequence: CSVVGWEGGSTDTQYF. The CDR3 bases are TGCAGCGTTGTTGGGTGGGAGGGAGGAAGCACAGATACGCAGTATTTT.

The chain is built from TRBV7-8 and TRBJ2-3; possible D gene TRBD1, 5 bases. Trimming took 1 base from V and 0 from J, leaving 8 bases between them. Germline V lookup: CDR1 SGHVS, CDR2 FQNEAQ. The CDR3 consists of 15 residues. The CDR3 sequence is CASSLEGSSTDTQYF. CDR3 in DNA: TGTGCCAGCAGCTTAGAGGGGTCTAGCACAGATACGCAGTATTTT.

The chain carries TRBV5-6 and TRBJ1-2; 12 nucleotides agree with TRBD1. V lost 5 bases, J lost 4 bases, and 6 bases stayed unmatched. Germline V gene data show CDR1 as SGHDT and CDR2 as YYEEEE. The CDR3 loop spans 15 amino acids. In DNA, the CDR3 is TGTGCCAGCAGTTATCCGGGACAGGGGGCCTATGGCTACACCTTC. Protein sequence: CASSYPGQGAYGYTF.

This clone has only one observation. This chain links TRBV5-4 with TRBJ1-1; 8 nucleotides line up with TRBD1. The CDR3 length is 14 residues. V gave up 5 bases and J gave up 1 base; unmatched junction bases: 4. Germline loops: CDR1 SGHNT, CDR2 YYREEE (reference sequence). CDR3 DNA sequence: TGTGCCAGCAGACGCGACAGGGGGAACACTGAAGCTTTCTTT. The encoded protein is CASRRDRGNTEAFF.

V gene TRBV19 combines with J gene TRBJ1-1; possible D gene TRBD1, 5 bases. The CDR3 is made up of 14 amino acids. V lost 9 bases and J 9 bases, leaving 23 bases between the germline ends. The germline V gene encodes CDR1 LNHDA and CDR2 SQIVND (reference sequence). In DNA form, the CDR3 reads TGTGCCAGCATCCCACAAGGGGTCCGGAGCCAAGCTTTCTTT. This translates into CASIPQGVRSQAFF.

The rearrangement joins TRBV7-2 to TRBJ2-5, with D possibly being TRBD2 (5 bases). V lost 6 bases to trimming and J lost 5 bases, with 13 bases between them. The CDR3 length is 13 residues. The germline gives CDR1 SGHTA, CDR2 FQGNSA. The CDR3 here is CASRRVSDETQYF. The CDR3 coding sequence is TGTGCCAGCAGGAGGGTCTCGGACGAGACCCAGTACTTC.

The CDR3 DNA sequence: TGCGCCAGCAGCTTGGAGGCTAGCGGGATCTCCTACAATGAGCAGTTCTTC. Residues: CASSLEASGISYNEQFF. The chain has TRBV5-1 and TRBJ2-1; TRBD2 agrees at 9 bases. In germline, CDR1 is SGHRS, CDR2 YFSETQ. After removal of 0 bases from V and 0 bases from J, the junction contained 4 bases not matched to a gene. The CDR3 runs 17 residues.

The chain is built from TRBV19 and TRBJ2-4; 7 bases are shared with TRBD2. Germline V gene data show CDR1 as LNHDA and CDR2 as SQIVND (reference sequence). The CDR3 consists of 17 residues. J was trimmed by 2 bases and V by 10 bases; bases with no gene match: 17. The DNA of the CDR3 is TGTGCCACTTTGGCGGGAGCGTTTGGAATGACCAAAAACATTCAGTACTTC. This codes for CATLAGAFGMTKNIQYF.

DNA of the CDR3: TGTGCCAGCAGTTTAGAGGGCTATAATTCACCCCTCCACTTT. This encodes CASSLEGYNSPLHF. The chain couples TRBV27 to TRBJ1-6; D not certain. The CDR3 extends over 14 amino acids. CDR1 is MNHEY and CDR2 is SMNVEV in the germline V gene (reference sequence). Trimming cost V 2 bases and J 3 bases, with 5 bases left between them.

J is TRBJ2-2 and V is TRBV10-2; TRBD1 agrees at 10 bases. This CDR3 is 16 amino acids long. CDR1 and CDR2 from the germline V gene are WSHSY and SAAADI. V trimming: 3 bases; J trimming: 3 bases; junction bases outside the gene matches: 4. CDR3 sequence reads: CASSDWTGGDTGELFF. In DNA form, the CDR3 reads TGCGCCAGCAGTGACTGGACAGGGGGAGACACCGGGGAGCTGTTTTTT.

This clone was detected once. The genes are TRBV21-1 and TRBJ2-1; TRBD1 is the table's D call and was not checked against the DNA. TRBV21-1 is labeled a pseudogene. The CDR3 covers 14 residues. The CDR3 coding sequence is TGTGCCAGCAGCAAAGGGACAGTCTACAATGAGCAGTTCTTC. Residues: CASSKGTVYNEQFF.

V is TRBV21-1 and J is TRBJ1-6; the table's D call of TRBD1 was not tested on the DNA. TRBV21-1 is tagged as a pseudogene. This CDR3 comprises 14 residues. CDR3: CAPNGTDQNSPLHF. DNA for the CDR3: TGTGCCCCAAATGGGACAGACCAAAATTCACCCCTCCACTTT.

The rearrangement joins TRBV24-1 to TRBJ2-3; D is unclear. In germline, CDR1 is KGHDR, CDR2 SFDVKD. The V end was cut by 0 bases, the J end by 3 bases, with 3 bases between. There are 13 residues in the CDR3. As DNA, the CDR3 is TGTGCCACCAGTGATTTGACTACAGATACGCAGTATTTT. The encoded protein is CATSDLTTDTQYF.

This clone has more than one count but fewer than ten. V and J are TRBV12-5 and TRBJ2-5, with a weak D call TRBD1 (6 bases). Germline-derived CDR1 and CDR2 are LGHNT and FRNRAP. Trimming removed 4 bases at V and 5 bases at J, with 11 bases between. There are 13 residues in the CDR3. The CDR3 DNA sequence: TGTGCTAGTGGTTCCCCAGGGGTGGAGACCCAGTACTTC. Translating it yields CASGSPGVETQYF. Combining the CDR3 with reference TRBV12-5 and TRBJ2-5 gives the whole variable domain DARVTQTPRHKVTEMGQEVTMRCQPILGHNTVFWYRQTMMQGLELLAYFRNRAPLDDSGMPKDRFSAEMPDATLATLKIQPSEPRDSAVYFCASGSPGVETQYFGPGTRLLVL.

About this clone: This CDR3 is also generated by other DNA sequences in the sample. J is TRBJ2-7 and V is TRBV4-2, with D hard to call. Trimming removed 0 bases from V and 4 bases from J, with 7 bases in between. The CDR3 runs to 13 residues. CDR1 and CDR2 (germline): LGHNA, YNFKEQ. The CDR3 is CASSQDLEYEQYF. The CDR3, as DNA: TGTGCCAGCAGCCAAGATTTAGAATACGAGCAGTACTTC.

This sequence joins TRBV19 and TRBJ2-7; a weak D match, TRBD2 (6 bases). V was trimmed by 5 bases and J by 0 bases, leaving 11 bases between them. This CDR3 contains 14 residues. Germline V gene sequence: CDR1 LNHDA, CDR2 SQIVND (reference sequence). CDR3 in amino acids: CASSLGSNSYEQYF. Here the CDR3 DNA reads TGTGCCAGTAGTCTCGGGAGCAACTCCTACGAGCAGTACTTC.

The J gene is TRBJ2-7, the V gene TRBV29-1; D remains unclear. The germline gives CDR1 SQVTM, CDR2 ANQGSEA. The V end was cut by 3 bases, the J end by 3 bases, with 15 bases between. The CDR3 length is 14 residues. CDR3 nucleotides: TGCAGCGTTGATGCCAGCGCGGATAGCTACGAGCAGTACTTC. It specifies CSVDASADSYEQYF.

The chain employs TRBV6-5 and TRBJ1-2; D possibly corresponds to TRBD1 (6 bases). The V and J ends lost 0 bases and 6 bases respectively, with 17 bases between them. Germline V gene lookup returns CDR1 MNHEY and CDR2 SVGAGI. This CDR3 contains 16 residues. In DNA form, the CDR3 reads TGTGCCAGCAGTTACTCGGGGCCCACAGGGCGTAATGGCTACACCTTC. Its translation: CASSYSGPTGRNGYTF.